This T cell receptor (beta chain) appears in the sequencing data of a study of T cell changes during pregnancy in multiple sclerosis. Repertoires were generated with immunoSEQ multiplex PCR, while TCRdb's copy carries only in-frame clones and drops some. The data contain approximately 72,000 clones, 92% of them singletons. There are a few counts of this clone. The CDR3 spans 13 residues. Trimming removed 1 base from V and 7 bases from J, with 10 bases in between. Germline V CDR1 and CDR2: SEHNR, FQNEAQ (reference sequence). The clonotype comes from a female donor in good health, enrolled as a control in a pregnancy study. The material was peripheral blood, obtained in the first trimester of pregnancy. The chain has TRBV7-9 and TRBJ1-1; D not certain. As DNA, the CDR3 is TGTGCCAGCAGCTTAGATTGGGCAGGTGAAGCTTTCTTT. Translating gives CASSLDWAGEAFF. The complete variable domain, with remaining parts taken from reference TRBV7-9 and TRBJ1-1, reads DTGVSQNPRHKITKRGQNVTFRCDPISEHNRLYWYRQTLGQGPEFLTYFQNEAQLEKSRLLSDRFSAERPKGSFSTLEIQRTEQGDSAMYLCASSLDWAGEAFFGQGTRLTVV.